This entry lists 25 T cell receptor beta chains sequenced from one sample in a study of T cells in Graves' hyperthyroidism and ophthalmopathy. It was RNA transcripts that yielded the amplified TCR beta CDR3 regions. TCR CDR3 regions were first amplified by RT-PCR with HTBI primers. TCRdb used MiXCR to reprocess the multiplex PCR reads, holding one entry per CDR3 protein. The sample has almost 350,000 distinct CDR3 sequences, around 18% seen once. Sequenced input: blood. The receptors derive from a woman in her forties with Graves' ophthalmopathy.

Ten or more counts support this clonotype. This chain joins TRBV10-3 and TRBJ1-1; 7 nucleotides agree with TRBD1. The CDR3 totals 14 residues. V trimming: 5 bases; J trimming: 1 base; junction bases outside the gene matches: 4. Germline lookup yields CDR1 ENHRY and CDR2 SYGVKD. CDR3: CAISLQGPNTEAFF. The CDR3 DNA reads as TGTGCCATCAGTTTACAGGGGCCGAACACTGAAGCTTTCTTT.

The sample holds many counts of this clonotype. The genes are TRBV6-1 and TRBJ2-6; D gene uncertain. CDR3 length equals 15 residues. Trimming removed 2 bases at V and 0 bases at J, with 5 bases between. Germline V gives CDR1 MNHNS, CDR2 SASEGT. The CDR3 nucleotides are TGTGCCAGCAGTGAAAGGCGCTCTGGGGCCAACGTCCTGACTTTC. It yields the protein CASSERRSGANVLTF.

This clonotype appeared many times. The CDR3 DNA is TGCGCCAGCAGCCCGTCCTCGGGACAGCTCTTTTCACCCCTCCACTTT. Residues: CASSPSSGQLFSPLHF. The J gene is TRBJ1-6, the V gene TRBV4-1; 7 positions match TRBD1. Germline V gene sequence: CDR1 MGHRA, CDR2 YSYEKL. After removal of 4 bases from V and 9 bases from J, the junction contained 12 bases not matched to a gene. The CDR3 sequence is 16 residues long.

This clonotype has ten or more counts. The chain links TRBV13 to TRBJ2-5; 8 nucleotides align to TRBD1. This CDR3 is built from 16 residues. The germline CDR1 and CDR2 sequences are PRHDT and FYEKMQ (reference sequence). V lost 0 bases and J lost 2; bases outside the gene matches: 5. In DNA form, the CDR3 reads TGTGCCAGCAGCTTAGGATGGACAGGGTGGCAAGAGACCCAGTACTTC. Translating it yields CASSLGWTGWQETQYF.

This clonotype was recorded at least ten times. This rearrangement joins TRBV10-3 to TRBJ2-6; TRBD2 might be the D (6 bases). This CDR3 is 16 amino acids long. Germline V gives CDR1 ENHRY, CDR2 SYGVKD. Between the trimmed V and J ends, which lost 4 bases and 5 bases, there was a span of 15 bases. This CDR3 is CAISAEGSTRANVLTF. The CDR3, as DNA: TGTGCCATCAGTGCGGAGGGGAGTACGAGGGCCAACGTCCTGACTTTC.

This clonotype was observed at least ten times. The V call is TRBV5-1, the J call TRBJ2-7; D uncertain. The germline V and J ends were trimmed by 0 bases and 2 bases, with 12 bases remaining between them. The CDR3 consists of 15 residues. Germline V gene data show CDR1 as SGHRS and CDR2 as YFSETQ. Here the CDR3 reads CASSLVVGPTYEQYF. DNA for the CDR3: TGCGCCAGCAGCTTGGTTGTGGGCCCGACCTACGAGCAGTACTTC.

This clonotype was counted many times. CDR3 sequence: CASSTGTGGRETQYF. The CDR3, as DNA: TGTGCCAGCAGCACCGGGACAGGGGGAAGGGAGACCCAGTACTTC. This rearrangement joins TRBV13 to TRBJ2-5, with 11 nucleotides matching TRBD1. The CDR3 is 15 residues long. Germline values: CDR1 PRHDT, CDR2 FYEKMQ (reference sequence). The ends lost 5 bases at V and 5 bases at J; junction bases unmatched: 7.

V is TRBV29-1 and J is TRBJ2-5; 7 positions agree with TRBD2. The V and J ends lost 2 bases and 1 base, in that order; junction bases with no gene match: 16. The CDR3 spans 18 residues. The V gene's germline CDR1 is SQVTM and CDR2 ANQGSEA. CDR3 protein: CSVEPQGIGGRAQETQYF. The CDR3 DNA reads as TGCAGCGTTGAACCCCAGGGCATAGGTGGGAGGGCCCAAGAGACCCAGTACTTC.

This clonotype was counted ten times or more. The chain combines TRBV28 with TRBJ2-1; TRBD1 matches at 8 bases. The CDR3 is 17 amino acids. J gave up 6 bases and V 6 bases, and 16 bases lay outside the gene matches. CDR1 is MDHEN, CDR2 SYDVKM, per germline. The CDR3 sequence is CASSPTTGTGALNEQFF. CDR3 DNA: TGTGCCAGCAGCCCGACGACCGGGACAGGCGCCCTCAATGAGCAGTTCTTC. Full variable domain (missing parts from reference TRBV28 and TRBJ2-1): DVKVTQSSRYLVKRTGEKVFLECVQDMDHENMFWYRQDPGLGLRLIYFSYDVKMKEKGDIPEGYSVSREKKERFSLILESASTNQTSMYLCASSPTTGTGALNEQFFGPGTRLTVL.

This sequence joins TRBV6-5 and TRBJ1-2, with D possibly TRBD1 on 5 matching bases. The CDR3 loop spans 15 amino acids. Germline CDR1 reads MNHEY; CDR2 reads SVGAGI. Trimming shortened V by 2 bases and J by 4 bases, and 14 bases separated the two germline ends. The CDR3 protein is CASSYLGGGGYGYTF. CDR3 nucleotides: TGTGCCAGCAGTTACCTAGGCGGCGGGGGCTATGGCTACACCTTC.

This clonotype was counted ten times or more. The chain has TRBV13 and TRBJ2-5; 9 positions match TRBD1. The germline CDR1 and CDR2 sequences are PRHDT and FYEKMQ (reference sequence). V trimming: 0 bases; J trimming: 5 bases; junction bases outside the gene matches: 7. This CDR3 region has 16 residues. The chain's CDR3 is CASSLGDRGSSETQYF. The CDR3 nucleotides read TGTGCCAGCAGCTTAGGGGACAGGGGAAGTTCGGAGACCCAGTACTTC.

This clonotype occurred many times. V usage is TRBV25-1 and J usage is TRBJ2-2; D not certain. V lost 6 bases, J lost 10 bases, and 6 bases lay in between. In germline, CDR1 is MGHDK, CDR2 SYGVNS. This CDR3 has 10 residues. This CDR3 is CASRGMELFF. DNA for the CDR3: TGTGCCAGCAGGGGTATGGAGCTGTTTTTT.

This clonotype was seen at least ten times. V gene TRBV28 combines with J gene TRBJ1-2; 8 bases align to TRBD1. The CDR3 runs to 15 residues. V lost 6 bases, J lost 3 bases, and 9 bases stayed unmatched. Germline CDR1 reads MDHEN; CDR2 reads SYDVKM. The CDR3 region is CASRSTGTGDYGYTF. Here the CDR3 DNA reads TGTGCCAGCAGATCTACCGGGACAGGAGACTATGGCTACACCTTC.

This clonotype was recorded at least ten times. The chain uses TRBV6-1 and TRBJ2-5; D remains ambiguous. Germline CDR1 reads MNHNS; CDR2 reads SASEGT. V shed 4 bases and J shed 5 bases, with 11 bases lying between them. This CDR3 is built from 13 residues. CDR3: CASSVGLRETQYF. DNA for the CDR3: TGTGCCAGCAGTGTTGGCCTCAGGGAGACCCAGTACTTC.

The rearrangement joins TRBV4-3 to TRBJ2-7; D is perhaps TRBD2 (6 bases). From germline, CDR1 is LGHNA and CDR2 YSLEER. V was clipped by 1 base and J by 2 bases, with 12 bases between them. The CDR3 runs to 15 residues. CDR3 protein: CASSQGLGNTYEQYF. The CDR3 DNA reads as TGCGCCAGCAGCCAAGGACTAGGTAATACCTACGAGCAGTACTTC.

Ten or more counts support this clonotype. This chain joins TRBV5-1 and TRBJ1-1; maybe TRBD1 (5 bases). The CDR3 extends over 15 amino acids. The germline V and J ends were trimmed by 0 bases and 3 bases, with 12 bases remaining between them. The germline V gene encodes CDR1 SGHRS and CDR2 YFSETQ. Here the CDR3 reads CASSLVSLGDTEAFF. The CDR3 nucleotides read TGCGCCAGCAGCTTGGTTTCCCTGGGGGACACTGAAGCTTTCTTT. The full variable domain, in which reference TRBV5-1 and TRBJ1-1 provide the parts outside the CDR3, is KAGVTQTPRYLIKTRGQQVTLSCSPISGHRSVSWYQQTPGQGLQFLFEYFSETQRNKGNFPGRFSGRQFSNSRSEMNVSTLELGDSALYLCASSLVSLGDTEAFFGQGTRLTVV.

This clonotype appeared many times. The V gene is TRBV30, the J gene TRBJ1-2; D is perhaps TRBD1 (5 bases). Germline CDR1 reads GTSNPN; CDR2 reads SVGIG (reference sequence). Trimming took 1 base from V and 9 from J, leaving 12 bases between them. The CDR3 runs 12 residues. The CDR3 DNA sequence: TGTGCCTGGAGTGAGAGGGGACCGAGCTACACCTTC. Amino acids: CAWSERGPSYTF.

This clonotype was seen ten or more times. Written as DNA, the CDR3 is TGCAGTGCTCGTCGGGACTCTGTCTCCTACGAGCAGTACTTC. This gives the protein CSARRDSVSYEQYF. The rearrangement links TRBV20-1 to TRBJ2-7; D may be TRBD2 (6 bases). Germline assignment: CDR1 DFQATT and CDR2 SNEGSKA (reference sequence). The ends were cut back, 5 bases at V and 0 bases at J, with 14 bases in the middle. This CDR3 contains 14 residues.

This clonotype was detected a few times. An end of the junction differs from the germline gene, which may be a read error. V usage is TRBV12-5 and J usage is TRBJ1-5, with D uncertain. CDR3 size: 15 residues. The germline V gene has CDR1 LGHNT and CDR2 FRNRAP. CDR3: CASGLDIGHGQPQRF. Written as DNA, the CDR3 is TGTGCTAGTGGTTTGGATATAGGGCACGGTCAGCCCCAGCGTTTT.

A remark on this clonotype: A single base separates this from a much larger clone, so it may be a read error. The chain couples TRBV4-3 to TRBJ2-3; 9 bases are a match to TRBD2. The V and J ends lost 1 base and 4 bases, in that order; junction bases with no gene match: 6. The CDR3 loop spans 16 amino acids. Germline V gives CDR1 LGHNA, CDR2 YSLEER. CDR3 in DNA: TGCGCCAGCAGCCAAGTAGCGGGAGAGGGGTCAGATACGCAGTATTTT. This translates into CASSQVAGEGSDTQYF.

This clonotype was detected many times. The gene calls are TRBV25-1 and TRBJ1-2; D possibly corresponds to TRBD1 (6 bases). The CDR3 length is 12 residues. The V end lost 4 bases, the J end lost 7 bases, and 10 bases lay between the germline ends. Germline CDR1 MGHDK, CDR2 SYGVNS. The DNA for the CDR3 is TGTGCCAGCAGTGCCGGACAGCGTGGCTACACCTTC. Protein product: CASSAGQRGYTF.

This clonotype was seen repeatedly, ten times or more. The V and J genes are TRBV11-2 and TRBJ1-1; 7 bases agree with TRBD1. Germline V gene sequence: CDR1 SGHAT, CDR2 FQNNGV. Losses at the gene ends were 5 bases for V and 0 bases for J; bases not matched to a gene: 9. The CDR3 sequence is 16 residues long. The CDR3 sequence is CASSRDRDPLNTEAFF. As DNA, the CDR3 is TGTGCCAGCAGCAGAGACAGGGATCCTCTGAACACTGAAGCTTTCTTT.

This clonotype was observed at least ten times. V is TRBV4-3 and J is TRBJ2-7, with a weak D call TRBD2 (6 bases). CDR3 length: 14 residues. Trimming shortened V by 0 bases and J by 11 bases, and 17 bases separated the two germline ends. Germline-derived CDR1 and CDR2 are LGHNA and YSLEER. CDR3 protein: CASSQDKGSWGEYF. For the CDR3, the DNA is TGCGCCAGCAGCCAAGATAAGGGGAGTTGGGGGGAGTACTTC.

V usage is TRBV3-1 and J usage is TRBJ2-7, with a weak D call TRBD1 (6 bases). The V gene lost 8 bases and the J gene lost 2 bases, with 16 bases spanning the gap. The CDR3 sequence is 14 residues long. Germline V lookup: CDR1 LGHDT, CDR2 YNNKEL (reference sequence). The CDR3 reads CASRRGGNTYEQYF. The CDR3 DNA reads as TGTGCCAGCCGCCGAGGGGGTAATACCTACGAGCAGTACTTC.

This clonotype has at least ten counts. The chain joins TRBV6-1 to TRBJ1-1, with TRBD1 matching over 9 bases. Looked up from germline, CDR1 is MNHNS and CDR2 is SASEGT. There are 15 residues in the CDR3. The trim removed 7 bases at V and 4 bases at J, leaving 10 bases unmatched. CDR3 amino acids: CASNPDRGSGTEAFF. CDR3 sequence (DNA): TGTGCCAGCAACCCGGACAGGGGCTCAGGCACTGAAGCTTTCTTT.